This T cell receptor beta chain emerged from a study of control samples from healthy donors and cancer patients. This clone was seen a few times. The CDR3 is made up of 14 amino acids. The germline V gene has CDR1 LGHNA and CDR2 YSLEER. The V gene lost 0 bases and the J gene lost 11 bases, with 11 bases spanning the gap. The method was immunoSEQ multiplex PCR; TCRdb's version includes in-frame clones alone and lacks a portion of them. Altogether some 76,000 clones are present, 89% being singletons, with the ten largest covering roughly 8.9%. V and J are TRBV4-3 and TRBJ1-6, with D unclear. This TCR was sampled from a woman aged 45-60 years with colorectal cancer. The sample comprised PBMCs. CDR3 sequence reads: CASSQEYAGAPLHF. The CDR3 DNA sequence: TGCGCCAGCAGCCAAGAATATGCCGGGGCACCCCTCCACTTT.